This T cell receptor (beta chain) appears in the sequencing data of a study of blood T cell repertoires in COVID-19. Study-level background: The United States, Italy and Spain provided the acute and convalescent COVID-19 samples. Sample material is recorded as cDNA or gDNA derived from T cells, B-cell-depleted T cells, or PBMCs.

In the original analysis: Reference gene primer amplification gave nucleated cell count estimates. Generated by immunoSEQ multiplex PCR, the TCRdb table keeps only in-frame clones and is missing some. D and trimming were read from the DNA, whereas the V and J calls and clone size are those reported in that table. The sample has some 170,000 clones; approximately 80% are singletons. Germline V gene lookup returns CDR1 KGHSH and CDR2 LQKENI. V lost 5 bases, J lost 1 base, and 9 bases lay in between. There are 13 residues in the CDR3. This TCR was recovered from a woman in her forties or fifties with active or convalescent COVID-19. Sample: peripheral blood. The chain has TRBV18 and TRBJ2-7; D gene unclear. Written as DNA, the CDR3 is TGTGCCAGCTCAACCCTCCAGTCCTACGAGCAGTACTTC. Translated, it gives CASSTLQSYEQYF.